The source of this TCR beta chain is a study of T-cell reconstitution after alpha-beta-depleted transplantation in children. Using unique molecular identifiers, the investigators prepared the TCRbeta library. TCRdb re-called the PCR reads with MiXCR, one entry per CDR3 protein. Of about 610,000 distinct CDR3 sequences listed, over 9.5% were seen once; the top ten hold roughly 3.9%. Germline V gene data show CDR1 as SGHDT and CDR2 as YYEEEE. The CDR3 is made up of 16 amino acids. The V end was cut by 1 base, the J end by 0 bases, with 14 bases between. The sequencing used PBMCs from the stem cell graft donor, collected from the stem cell graft. This receptor was taken from a human donor who donated a stem cell graft to a child with acute myeloid leukemia. The chain joins TRBV5-6 to TRBJ2-7; tentative D call: TRBD1 (5 bases). As DNA, the CDR3 is TGTGCCAGCAGCTTGTCGCAGGGCCTACTCTCCTACGAGCAGTACTTC. Its protein product is CASSLSQGLLSYEQYF.